The clone carrying this T cell receptor beta chain showed up just a few times. V shed 7 bases, J shed 5 bases, and the junction held 8 bases outside the gene matches. The CDR3 runs to 15 residues. The germline CDR1 and CDR2 sequences are WSHSY and SAAADI. The data originate from a study of blood T cell repertoires in COVID-19. Whole-study context: From T cells, B-cell-depleted T cells, or PBMCs came the material, which was cDNA or gDNA.

In the original workflow: Amplification with reference gene primers provided the estimates of nucleated cell counts. Here immunoSEQ multiplex PCR was the method, and the copy in TCRdb shows in-frame clones only, minus some. D and trimming were read from the DNA, whereas the V and J calls and clone size are those reported in that table. The sample carries roughly 360,000 clones, roughly 86% recorded once. The TCR originated in a human donor with acute or convalescent COVID-19. The donor label of this sample is uncertain. The chain is built from TRBV10-2 and TRBJ2-3; 11 nucleotides align to TRBD1. The material sequenced was peripheral blood. The CDR3 here is CASTSDRGLGDTQYF. CDR3 nucleotide sequence: TGCGCCAGCACATCGGACAGGGGGCTTGGAGATACGCAGTATTTT.